One and the same sample provided the 22 T cell receptor beta chains below, sequenced in a study of T cells after yellow fever vaccination. Each CDR3 protein is one row after TCRdb ran MiXCR on the 5' RACE reads. The sample carries roughly 330,000 distinct CDR3 sequences, 6.5% to 8.5% recorded once. The sample was PBMCs, taken roughly 45 days after the first yellow fever vaccination. The receptors derive from a man younger than 35 who received the YFV17D yellow fever vaccine.

The gene calls are TRBV27 and TRBJ2-2; maybe TRBD1 (7 bases). Per germline, CDR1 MNHEY and CDR2 SMNVEV (reference sequence). This CDR3 has 17 amino acids. V was trimmed by 5 bases and J by 5 bases, leaving 21 bases between them. The CDR3 DNA reads as TGTGCCAGCAGTCGCGACCAGGGGGGCTTTTGGACCGGGGAGCTGTTTTTT. The encoded protein is CASSRDQGGFWTGELFF.

The table lists this clonotype with a count of one. The J gene is TRBJ1-1, the V gene TRBV5-1; 10 bases map to TRBD1. V dropped 4 bases and J dropped 1; count of bases not matched to a gene: 4. Germline CDR1 SGHRS, CDR2 YFSETQ. The CDR3 loop spans 15 amino acids. CDR3 DNA: TGCGCCAGCAGCGCGGGGACAGGGGCGAACACTGAAGCTTTCTTT. Its protein is CASSAGTGANTEAFF.

This clonotype was found a few times. The genes are TRBV19 and TRBJ2-3; no firm D call. Germline CDR1 LNHDA, CDR2 SQIVND (reference sequence). The CDR3 totals 15 residues. V lost 3 bases and J lost 1, with 11 bases in between. CDR3 bases: TGTGCCAGTAGTATGGTGGTCAGTCGCACAGATACGCAGTATTTT. Translating gives CASSMVVSRTDTQYF.

At least ten counts were recorded for this clonotype. The chain is built from TRBV5-1 and TRBJ2-1, with 10 bases lining up with TRBD2. The CDR3 loop spans 16 amino acids. J was trimmed by 0 bases and V by 4 bases; bases with no gene match: 4. Germline V CDR1 and CDR2: SGHRS, YFSETQ. CDR3 nucleotides: TGCGCCAGCAGCCTTTTAGCGGGGGGCTCCTACAATGAGCAGTTCTTC. Translating gives CASSLLAGGSYNEQFF.

This clonotype was recorded a few times. The rearrangement links TRBV29-1 to TRBJ2-5; D unclear. This CDR3 has 13 residues. Trimming removed 1 base from V and 3 bases from J, with 9 bases in between. Germline V CDR1 and CDR2: SQVTM, ANQGSEA. The CDR3 reads CSVEGRRKETQYF. In nucleotides, the CDR3 is TGCAGCGTTGAAGGACGTCGGAAAGAGACCCAGTACTTC.

For this clonotype: A much larger clone differs by one base, so this may be a read error. V and J are TRBV27 and TRBJ1-6, with D uncertain. Germline loops: CDR1 MNHEY, CDR2 SMNVEV (reference sequence). The ends were cut back, 3 bases at V and 7 bases at J, with 4 bases in the middle. The CDR3 has 12 amino acids. This CDR3 reads CASSLSNSPLHF. CDR3 in DNA: TGTGCCAGCAGTTTGTCGAATTCACCCCTCCACTTT.

This clonotype was detected many times. This chain links TRBV5-1 with TRBJ2-3; 7 bases line up with TRBD1. J lost 4 bases, V lost 3 bases, and 5 bases had no gene match. Looked up from germline, CDR1 is SGHRS and CDR2 is YFSETQ. This CDR3 has 14 amino acids. The DNA for the CDR3 is TGCGCCAGCAGCTCAAGACAGGGTTCAGATACGCAGTATTTT. Residues: CASSSRQGSDTQYF.

CDR3 nucleotides: TGTGCCAGCAGCACGGCTAGTCAGGATGAGCAGTTCTTC. Protein sequence: CASSTASQDEQFF. This chain uses TRBV5-4 with TRBJ2-1; D gene uncertain. The CDR3 loop spans 13 amino acids. Trimming left V 4 bases short and J 8 bases short, with 13 bases between. CDR1 is SGHNT and CDR2 is YYREEE in the germline V gene (reference sequence). The full variable domain, completed using reference TRBV5-4 and TRBJ2-1, is ETGVTQSPTHLIKTRGQQVTLRCSSQSGHNTVSWYQQALGQGPQFIFQYYREEENGRGNFPPRFSGLQFPNYSSELNVNALELDDSALYLCASSTASQDEQFFGPGTRLTVL.

This clonotype was detected only a few times. As DNA, the CDR3 is TGTGCCAGCTCACCAAGGGACAGGTACCAAGAGACCCAGTACTTC. Translation gives CASSPRDRYQETQYF. This rearrangement joins TRBV18 to TRBJ2-5; 8 bases fit TRBD1. CDR1 KGHSH and CDR2 LQKENI come from the germline V gene. The CDR3 is 15 amino acids. Trimming cost V 2 bases and J 0 bases; bases outside gene matches: 2.

The V gene is TRBV4-3, the J gene TRBJ2-1; D is undetermined. Trimming left V 0 bases short and J 1 base short, with 13 bases between. The CDR3 has 17 residues. Germline V gives CDR1 LGHNA, CDR2 YSLEER. CDR3 protein: CASSQELRPRSYNEQFF. Written as DNA, the CDR3 is TGCGCCAGCAGCCAAGAGCTTCGCCCCCGTTCCTACAATGAGCAGTTCTTC.

The table lists this clonotype with a few counts. The chain uses TRBV5-1 and TRBJ2-6, with a weak D call TRBD2 (6 bases). Germline CDR1 and CDR2: SGHRS and YFSETQ. V dropped 1 base and J dropped 3 bases, with 11 bases sitting between them. The CDR3 runs 16 residues. DNA for the CDR3: TGCGCCAGCAGCTTGACCGGGGGAGGTGGGGCCAACGTCCTGACTTTC. It translates to CASSLTGGGGANVLTF.

This clonotype was detected only a few times. V gene TRBV5-1 combines with J gene TRBJ1-6; possibly TRBD1 for D (6 bases). Germline values: CDR1 SGHRS, CDR2 YFSETQ. CDR3 size: 16 residues. With 3 bases removed from V and 6 bases from J, the gap between germline ends came to 16 bases. The CDR3 DNA is TGCGCCAGCAGCTCATTAGGCGGACAGTCTAATTCACCCCTCCACTTT. This codes for CASSSLGGQSNSPLHF.

The chain couples TRBV18 to TRBJ1-1, with D uncertain. The ends were cut back, 3 bases at V and 0 bases at J, with 8 bases in the middle. The germline V gene has CDR1 KGHSH and CDR2 LQKENI. The CDR3 is 14 amino acids. The chain's CDR3 is CASSPFDLNTEAFF. CDR3 coding DNA: TGTGCCAGCTCACCTTTCGATCTGAACACTGAAGCTTTCTTT.

There are many counts of this clonotype. The V gene is TRBV12-3 or TRBV12-4, the J gene TRBJ1-5; D call uncertain. The CDR3 is 12 residues long. Trimming took 3 bases from V and 2 from J, leaving 2 bases between them. CDR3 protein: CASSFGNQPQHF. CDR3 in DNA: TGTGCCAGCAGTTTTGGCAATCAGCCCCAGCATTTT.

This clonotype was counted a few times. The rearrangement joins TRBV6-5 to TRBJ1-1; D gene uncertain. The CDR3 is 12 amino acids. CDR1 and CDR2 from the germline V gene are MNHEY and SVGAGI. With 4 bases removed from V and 10 bases from J, the gap between germline ends came to 13 bases. The CDR3 loop is CASSSSGFRAFF. The CDR3 DNA reads as TGTGCCAGCAGTTCCTCTGGGTTTAGAGCTTTCTTT.

A few counts support this clonotype. The gene calls are TRBV19 and TRBJ2-5; TRBD2 matches at 7 bases. This CDR3 spans 17 amino acids. The junction had 21 bases not matched to a gene; V was cut back by 5 bases and J by 9 bases. From germline, CDR1 is LNHDA and CDR2 SQIVND (reference sequence). The CDR3 DNA reads TGTGCCAGTAGTGACGCGCGCGGGGGACCTGGAATAACGGCCCAGTACTTC. Its translation: CASSDARGGPGITAQYF.

This clonotype was observed many times. The V call is TRBV5-1, the J call TRBJ2-7, with 10 bases matching TRBD1. Trimming removed 4 bases from V and 6 bases from J; junction bases left unmatched: 13. The germline CDR1 and CDR2 sequences are SGHRS and YFSETQ. The CDR3 totals 16 residues. CDR3 nucleotides: TGCGCCAGCAGCCTACCAACCGGGACAGGGGAGGGCGAGCAGTACTTC. Its protein product is CASSLPTGTGEGEQYF.

The rearrangement joins TRBV20-1 to TRBJ2-3; no reliable D call. The ends were cut back, 5 bases at V and 1 base at J, with 13 bases in the middle. The CDR3 loop spans 14 amino acids. The germline gives CDR1 DFQATT, CDR2 SNEGSKA (reference sequence). CDR3 loop: CSAGIAEGTDTQYF. In DNA, the CDR3 is TGCAGTGCTGGGATAGCCGAAGGCACAGATACGCAGTATTTT.

This clonotype came up a few times. CDR3 in DNA: TGTGCCAGCAGCTTAAAATTAGTGGGCCTGGATGAGCAGTTCTTC. It specifies CASSLKLVGLDEQFF. This rearrangement joins TRBV7-3 to TRBJ2-1; D gene uncertain. Deletions cut 1 base from V and 8 bases from J, with 15 bases between. Per germline, CDR1 SGHTA and CDR2 FQGTGA. The CDR3 consists of 15 residues.

The chain links TRBV7-2 to TRBJ1-6; the match to TRBD1 covers 10 bases. J lost 8 bases, V lost 4 bases, and 11 bases had no gene match. The CDR3 is 17 amino acids. Germline V gene sequence: CDR1 SGHTA, CDR2 FQGNSA. CDR3 sequence (DNA): TGTGCCAGCAGCTCGGGTTCAGGGACAGGGGCTTATTCACCCCTCCACTTT. Amino acids: CASSSGSGTGAYSPLHF.

There are many counts of this clonotype. The chain links TRBV29-1 to TRBJ1-1; D not resolved. The V and J ends lost 3 bases and 1 base respectively, with 6 bases between them. Germline-derived CDR1 and CDR2 are SQVTM and ANQGSEA. The CDR3 is 12 amino acids. Written as DNA, the CDR3 is TGCAGCGTTGACGTGAGGAACACTGAAGCTTTCTTT. It is translated as CSVDVRNTEAFF.

The chain couples TRBV20-1 to TRBJ2-2; D may match TRBD1 or TRBD2 (7 bases each). V was clipped by 4 bases and J by 4 bases, with 19 bases between them. This CDR3 contains 16 residues. CDR1 is DFQATT, CDR2 SNEGSKA, per germline (reference sequence). CDR3 bases: TGCAGTGCTATCAGGGGGAGGGTGGGTGGCACCGGGGAGCTGTTTTTT. Amino acids: CSAIRGRVGGTGELFF.